Below, 25 T cell receptor beta chains from the same sample are listed, as sequenced in a study of control samples from healthy donors and cancer patients (dated by TCRdb to about 2020). Library preparation was by the immunoSEQ multiplex PCR assay. TCRdb holds this immuneACCESS table with in-frame rearrangements only. Some clones are missing; in checked studies, unresolved V genes explain under half, and the rest has no known cause. The table for this sample lists 79,000 or so clones; roughly nine tenths of them were counted only once. The biggest ten clones account for less than 10% of the sample. The source material was PBMCs. The source is a woman aged 45-65 years with colorectal cancer.

The rearrangement links TRBV2 to TRBJ1-6; no definite D call. This CDR3 spans 13 amino acids. V was shortened by 9 bases and J by 5 bases, with 11 bases between the two germline ends. CDR1 SNHLY and CDR2 FYNNEI come from the germline V gene. The CDR3 DNA follows: TGTGCCAGGGGCGGCTCGGATAATTCACCCCTCCACTTT. Translating gives CARGGSDNSPLHF.

The genes are TRBV5-1 and TRBJ2-1; tentative D call: TRBD1 (5 bases). The CDR3 runs 14 residues. Germline lookup yields CDR1 SGHRS and CDR2 YFSETQ. Between the trimmed V and J ends, which lost 0 bases and 9 bases, there was a span of 13 bases. The CDR3 DNA reads as TGCGCCAGCAGCTTGGCGTGGGCCACAGGTGAGCAGTTCTTC. Amino acids: CASSLAWATGEQFF.

This clone was seen a few times. The chain combines TRBV15 with TRBJ2-2, with TRBD1 matching over 8 bases. CDR1 is LNHNV and CDR2 is YYDKDF in the germline V gene (reference sequence). After removal of 8 bases from V and 4 bases from J, the junction contained 9 bases not matched to a gene. The CDR3 consists of 15 residues. The CDR3 protein is CATEGRGPGTGELFF. CDR3 in DNA: TGTGCCACCGAAGGCAGGGGGCCTGGCACCGGGGAGCTGTTTTTT.

The V call is TRBV2, the J call TRBJ2-7; no clear D. Germline V CDR1 and CDR2: SNHLY, FYNNEI. V lost 2 bases to trimming and J lost 3 bases, with 8 bases between them. The CDR3 extends over 13 amino acids. CDR3 region: CASSEQEIYEQYV. CDR3 nucleotide sequence: TGTGCCAGCAGTGAACAGGAGATCTACGAGCAGTACGTC.

The chain uses TRBV3-1 (or the pseudogene TRBV3-2) and TRBJ2-3, with unresolved D. Germline loops: CDR1 LGHDT, CDR2 YNNKEL (reference sequence). This CDR3 has 15 amino acids. V was pared by 1 base and J by 7 bases, with 15 bases between. CDR3 in DNA: TGTGCCAGCAGCCAAGCTCCGGATATTAAGTATACGCAGTATTTT. Translated, it gives CASSQAPDIKYTQYF.

The chain recombines TRBV5-1 with TRBJ2-5; 8 nucleotides line up with TRBD2. J was trimmed by 5 bases and V by 4 bases; bases with no gene match: 10. The CDR3 contains 15 residues. Germline V gene lookup returns CDR1 SGHRS and CDR2 YFSETQ. The CDR3 here is CASSVVSGLAETQYF. As DNA, the CDR3 is TGCGCCAGCAGCGTTGTGAGTGGACTAGCTGAGACCCAGTACTTC.

The rearrangement links TRBV20-1 to TRBJ2-4; D remains ambiguous. This CDR3 region has 11 residues. The ends were cut back, 1 base at V and 9 bases at J, with 7 bases in the middle. Germline CDR1 DFQATT, CDR2 SNEGSKA (reference sequence). The CDR3 spells CSARGSGIQYF. CDR3 DNA: TGCAGTGCTAGAGGTTCCGGCATTCAGTACTTC.

V and J are TRBV7-2 and TRBJ1-1; 10 positions agree with TRBD1. The CDR3 has 15 residues. The germline CDR1 and CDR2 sequences are SGHTA and FQGNSA. The J segment lost 3 bases and the V segment lost 0 bases, leaving 1 base of the junction unmatched. The CDR3 loop is CASSLATGGYTEAFF. CDR3 coding DNA: TGTGCCAGCAGCTTAGCGACAGGGGGCTACACTGAAGCTTTCTTT.

J is TRBJ1-2 and V is TRBV7-2; D perhaps matches TRBD1 (5 bases). V lost 5 bases and J lost 0, with 13 bases in between. Germline CDR1 SGHTA, CDR2 FQGNSA. CDR3 length: 15 residues. The CDR3: CASSPRGGPNYGYTF. Written as DNA, the CDR3 is TGTGCCAGCAGCCCCCGCGGGGGTCCTAACTATGGCTACACCTTC.

This chain links TRBV29-1 with TRBJ2-3, with D perhaps TRBD1 (6 bases). Germline V gene lookup returns CDR1 SQVTM and CDR2 ANQGSEA. The CDR3 has 13 amino acids. Trimming shortened V by 4 bases and J by 2 bases, and 10 bases separated the two germline ends. CDR3 protein: CSVGQAPTDTQYF. Here the CDR3 DNA reads TGCAGCGTTGGACAGGCGCCCACAGATACGCAGTATTTT.

This clone was recorded a few times. J is TRBJ1-5 and V is TRBV6-1; D perhaps matches TRBD1 (5 bases). CDR1 MNHNS and CDR2 SASEGT come from the germline V gene. V was shortened by 3 bases and J by 6 bases, with 18 bases between the two germline ends. The CDR3 totals 16 residues. This chain's CDR3 is CASSDGLGALGQPQHF. The CDR3 DNA reads as TGTGCCAGCAGTGACGGTTTAGGGGCCCTCGGTCAGCCCCAGCATTTT.

The gene calls are TRBV13 and TRBJ2-3; D uncertain. V lost 3 bases and J 5 bases, leaving 15 bases between the germline ends. Looked up from germline, CDR1 is PRHDT and CDR2 is FYEKMQ (reference sequence). CDR3 length: 15 residues. In DNA form, the CDR3 reads TGTGCCAGCAGCTTGGGGTCCGGGTGGGGAGATACGCAGTATTTT. It codes for CASSLGSGWGDTQYF.

The rearrangement joins TRBV9 to TRBJ2-4; D might be TRBD2 (5 bases). V lost 4 bases and J lost 1, with 18 bases in between. In germline, CDR1 is SGDLS, CDR2 YYNGEE. CDR3 length equals 17 residues. The CDR3 protein is CASSRFSATGAKNIQYF. DNA for the CDR3: TGTGCCAGCAGCAGGTTTAGCGCAACGGGGGCCAAAAACATTCAGTACTTC. Variable domain in full (rest from reference TRBV9 and TRBJ2-4): DSGVTQTPKHLITATGQRVTLRCSPRSGDLSVYWYQQSLDQGLQFLIQYYNGEERAKGNILERFSAQQFPDLHSELNLSSLELGDSALYFCASSRFSATGAKNIQYFGAGTRLSVL.

The gene calls are TRBV4-3 and TRBJ1-2; no firm D call. The germline V and J ends were trimmed by 2 bases and 2 bases, with 9 bases remaining between them. The CDR3 is made up of 14 amino acids. CDR1 and CDR2 (germline): LGHNA, YSLEER. CDR3 region: CASSQTAANYGYTF. CDR3 nucleotides: TGCGCCAGCAGCCAAACCGCCGCAAACTATGGCTACACCTTC.

The chain links TRBV28 to TRBJ1-2; 7 nucleotides match TRBD1. The V segment lost 6 bases and the J segment 8 bases; nucleotides outside the gene matches: 9. Per germline, CDR1 MDHEN and CDR2 SYDVKM. The CDR3 extends over 13 amino acids. The CDR3 sequence is CASRSGQVVGYTF. The CDR3 DNA reads as TGTGCCAGCAGGTCCGGACAGGTTGTGGGCTACACCTTC.

The rearrangement joins TRBV6-5 to TRBJ2-3, with 10 positions matching TRBD1. The CDR3 has 16 amino acids. The junction had 2 bases not matched to a gene; V was cut back by 0 bases and J by 2 bases. Per the germline V gene, CDR1 is MNHEY and CDR2 is SVGAGI. CDR3 residues: CASSYSGTGVTDTQYF. The DNA of the CDR3 is TGTGCCAGCAGTTACTCGGGGACAGGGGTCACAGATACGCAGTATTTT.

V gene TRBV7-2 combines with J gene TRBJ2-1; 7 nucleotides agree with TRBD1. Germline-derived CDR1 and CDR2 are SGHTA and FQGNSA. This CDR3 is built from 14 residues. J was trimmed by 3 bases and V by 5 bases; bases with no gene match: 4. The DNA for the CDR3 is TGTGCCAGCAGCCCCGGACAGGTCTACAATGAGCAGTTCTTC. This codes for CASSPGQVYNEQFF.

The rearrangement links TRBV3-1 (or the pseudogene TRBV3-2) to TRBJ1-5; 9 positions agree with TRBD1. The CDR3 is 16 residues long. CDR1 is LGHDT and CDR2 is YNNKEL in the germline V gene (reference sequence). V shed 1 base and J 3 bases; nucleotides not matched to a gene: 4. CDR3 DNA sequence: TGTGCCAGCAGCCAAGGTGGGACAGGGAACAATCAGCCCCAGCATTTT. It specifies CASSQGGTGNNQPQHF.

V and J are TRBV6-5 and TRBJ2-7, with D tentatively TRBD1 (5 bases). V dropped 10 bases and J dropped 0 bases, with 16 bases sitting between them. Per germline, CDR1 MNHEY and CDR2 SVGAGI. The CDR3 is 14 residues long. CDR3 amino acids: CANLGDSLSYEQYV. The CDR3 DNA is TGTGCCAACCTAGGTGACAGCCTCTCCTACGAGCAGTACGTC.

The CDR3 DNA reads as TGTGCCAGCGGACTTAGTTATAACCGGGACAGTATTACTGGGGCCAACGTCCTGACTTTC. Its translation is CASGLSYNRDSITGANVLTF. This rearrangement joins TRBV21-1 to TRBJ2-6; TRBD1, the table's D call, was not compared with the DNA. TRBV21-1 is flagged as a pseudogene. The CDR3 runs 20 residues.

This chain joins TRBV6-6 and TRBJ1-3; possible D gene TRBD1, 6 bases. The CDR3 is 16 residues long. The germline V gene has CDR1 MNHNY and CDR2 SVGAGI (reference sequence). Trimming left V 2 bases short and J 2 bases short, with 13 bases between. The DNA of the CDR3 is TGTGCCAGCAGTTACGTAATGGAGGGGGCTGGAAACACCATATATTTT. Protein sequence: CASSYVMEGAGNTIYF.

V usage is TRBV28 and J usage is TRBJ1-2; D uncertain. From germline, CDR1 is MDHEN and CDR2 SYDVKM. The ends were cut back, 3 bases at V and 3 bases at J, with 2 bases in the middle. The CDR3 is made up of 11 amino acids. For the CDR3, the DNA is TGTGCCAGCAGTTTCCACTATGGCTACACCTTC. It translates to CASSFHYGYTF.

CDR3 sequence reads: CASSYDGGGNQPQHF. CDR3 coding DNA: TGCGCCAGCAGTTATGATGGGGGGGGGAATCAGCCCCAGCATTTT. The chain links TRBV5-1 to TRBJ1-5; a possible D gene is TRBD1 (5 bases). V was shortened by 5 bases and J by 4 bases, with 16 bases between the two germline ends. CDR3 length equals 15 residues. Germline V lookup: CDR1 SGHRS, CDR2 YFSETQ.

The J gene is TRBJ2-1, the V gene TRBV6-4, with a possible D match to TRBD1 (6 bases). V lost 2 bases and J 5 bases, leaving 13 bases between the germline ends. Per the germline V gene, CDR1 is MRHNA and CDR2 is SNTAGT. The CDR3 length is 15 residues. The CDR3 nucleotides are TGTGCCAGCAGTGACGACCCCACAGGGCACAATGAGCAGTTCTTC. This sequence encodes CASSDDPTGHNEQFF.

The gene calls are TRBV19 and TRBJ1-1; 10 bases align to TRBD1. The CDR3 is made up of 17 amino acids. J lost 0 bases, V lost 5 bases, and 9 bases had no gene match. Germline values: CDR1 LNHDA, CDR2 SQIVND (reference sequence). CDR3 sequence (DNA): TGTGCCAGTAGTTCCCCCCGGGACAGGGGTGTGAACACTGAAGCTTTCTTT. The encoded protein is CASSSPRDRGVNTEAFF.